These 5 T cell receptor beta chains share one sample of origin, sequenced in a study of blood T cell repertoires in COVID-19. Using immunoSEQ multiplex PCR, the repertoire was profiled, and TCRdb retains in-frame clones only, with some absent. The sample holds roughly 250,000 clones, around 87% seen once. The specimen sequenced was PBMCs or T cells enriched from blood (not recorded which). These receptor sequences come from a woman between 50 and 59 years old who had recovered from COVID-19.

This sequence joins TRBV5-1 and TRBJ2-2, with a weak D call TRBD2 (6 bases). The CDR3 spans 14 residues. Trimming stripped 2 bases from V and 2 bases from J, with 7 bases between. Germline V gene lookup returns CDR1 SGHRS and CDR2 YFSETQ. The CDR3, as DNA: TGCGCCAGCAGCTTCGGACTAAACACCGGGGAGCTGTTTTTT. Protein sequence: CASSFGLNTGELFF. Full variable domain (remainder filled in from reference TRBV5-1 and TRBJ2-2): KAGVTQTPRYLIKTRGQQVTLSCSPISGHRSVSWYQQTPGQGLQFLFEYFSETQRNKGNFPGRFSGRQFSNSRSEMNVSTLELGDSALYLCASSFGLNTGELFFGEGSRLTVL.

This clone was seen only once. The chain's CDR3 is CASSLVVVAGSPLHF. The CDR3 DNA reads TGTGCCAGCAGCTTGGTTGTCGTCGCGGGGTCACCCCTCCACTTT. The chain joins TRBV5-5 to TRBJ1-6; D gene ambiguous. The CDR3 consists of 15 residues. CDR1 and CDR2 from the germline V gene are SGHKS and YYEKEE (reference sequence). Deletions cut 0 bases from V and 10 bases from J, with 14 bases between.

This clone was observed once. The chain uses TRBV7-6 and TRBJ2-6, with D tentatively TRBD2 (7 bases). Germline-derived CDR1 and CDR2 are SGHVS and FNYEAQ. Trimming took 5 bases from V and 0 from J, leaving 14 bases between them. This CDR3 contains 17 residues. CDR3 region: CASSRGAHASGANVLTF. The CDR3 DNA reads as TGTGCCAGCAGCCGGGGGGCGCATGCCTCTGGGGCCAACGTCCTGACTTTC.

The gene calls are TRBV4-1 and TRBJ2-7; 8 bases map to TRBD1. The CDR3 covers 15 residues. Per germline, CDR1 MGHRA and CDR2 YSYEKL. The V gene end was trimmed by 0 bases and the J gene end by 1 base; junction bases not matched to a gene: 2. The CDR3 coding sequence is TGCGCCAGCAGCCAAGATGGGACAGGATCCTACGAGCAGTACTTC. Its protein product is CASSQDGTGSYEQYF.

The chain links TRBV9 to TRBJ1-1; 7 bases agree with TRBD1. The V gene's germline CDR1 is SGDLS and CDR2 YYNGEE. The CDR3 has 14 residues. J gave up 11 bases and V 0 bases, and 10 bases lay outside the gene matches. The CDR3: CASSVGQGVNSAFF. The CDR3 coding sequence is TGTGCCAGCAGCGTAGGACAGGGCGTAAATAGTGCTTTCTTT.